One and the same sample provided the 28 T cell receptor beta chains below, sequenced in a study of blood T cell repertoires in COVID-19. The table came from immunoSEQ multiplex PCR; TCRdb's copy has only in-frame clones and leaves some out. The sample has 65,000 to 75,000 clones; roughly nine tenths are singletons. Sequences were obtained from peripheral blood. The receptors originated from a woman aged 45-60 years with active COVID-19.

The chain recombines TRBV7-2 with TRBJ2-3, with a weak D call TRBD2 (6 bases). Germline CDR1 reads SGHTA; CDR2 reads FQGNSA. Trimming pared 2 bases from V and 7 bases from J, leaving 16 bases between. This CDR3 has 15 residues. CDR3 coding DNA: TGTGCCAGCAGCTTATATTGGGACTTCTTGTATACGCAGTATTTT. It translates to CASSLYWDFLYTQYF.

V is TRBV10-1 and J is TRBJ2-3, with D perhaps matching TRBD2 (5 bases). Germline CDR1 is WNHNN and CDR2 is SYGVQD (reference sequence). This CDR3 contains 14 residues. V was trimmed by 5 bases and J by 11 bases, leaving 20 bases between them. In DNA form, the CDR3 reads TGCGCCAGCAGTTTGGGAGATCAGGCTGGATTGCAGTATTTT. As protein: CASSLGDQAGLQYF.

The V gene is TRBV9, the J gene TRBJ2-3, with D possibly TRBD2 on 6 matching bases. This CDR3 region has 13 residues. CDR1 is SGDLS and CDR2 is YYNGEE in the germline V gene. V was trimmed by 4 bases and J by 11 bases, leaving 17 bases between them. CDR3 amino acids: CASSPGLGLGQYF. The CDR3 region has the DNA TGTGCCAGCAGCCCGGGACTCGGGTTAGGGCAGTATTTT.

The V and J genes are TRBV7-8 and TRBJ2-1, with 12 nucleotides matching TRBD1. CDR3 length: 18 amino acids. V gave up 5 bases and J gave up 5 bases; unmatched junction bases: 13. Germline CDR1 is SGHVS and CDR2 is FQNEAQ. The CDR3 reads CASSAGPAGTGGNNEQFF. DNA for the CDR3: TGTGCCAGCAGCGCGGGTCCGGCCGGGACAGGGGGCAACAATGAGCAGTTCTTC.

In this sample, this clone turned up once. V and J are TRBV7-9 and TRBJ2-2; 9 bases align to TRBD2. With V trimmed by 1 base and J by 4 bases, 7 bases remained unmatched. The CDR3 extends over 17 amino acids. Germline CDR1 is SEHNR and CDR2 is FQNEAQ (reference sequence). CDR3 nucleotide sequence: TGTGCCAGCAGCTTAGAACGATCACTAGCGGGCACCGGGGAGCTGTTTTTT. Its protein is CASSLERSLAGTGELFF.

The gene calls are TRBV19 and TRBJ1-2; D gene unclear. Trimming shortened V by 5 bases and J by 8 bases, and 18 bases separated the two germline ends. CDR1 LNHDA and CDR2 SQIVND come from the germline V gene (reference sequence). This CDR3 spans 14 amino acids. The CDR3 is CASSPTNSMWGYTF. The DNA for the CDR3 is TGTGCCAGTAGTCCCACGAATTCTATGTGGGGCTACACCTTC.

The chain employs TRBV5-1 and TRBJ1-2; 7 bases agree with TRBD1. This CDR3 has 13 amino acids. J lost 10 bases, V lost 2 bases, and 8 bases had no gene match. From germline, CDR1 is SGHRS and CDR2 YFSETQ. Written as DNA, the CDR3 is TGCGCCAGCAGCTTAGACAGGGTCAGGATCTACACCTTC. Its protein product is CASSLDRVRIYTF.

This clone was recorded only once. This chain uses TRBV7-9 with TRBJ2-7, with 7 bases fitting TRBD1. Germline lookup yields CDR1 SEHNR and CDR2 FQNEAQ (reference sequence). This CDR3 has 14 residues. J lost 4 bases, V lost 4 bases, and 7 bases had no gene match. CDR3 region: CASSWDSLGYEQYF. CDR3 in DNA: TGTGCCAGCAGCTGGGACAGTCTCGGATACGAGCAGTACTTC. Complete variable domain (other parts from reference TRBV7-9 and TRBJ2-7): DTGVSQNPRHKITKRGQNVTFRCDPISEHNRLYWYRQTLGQGPEFLTYFQNEAQLEKSRLLSDRFSAERPKGSFSTLEIQRTEQGDSAMYLCASSWDSLGYEQYFGPGTRLTVT.

This rearrangement joins TRBV6-1 to TRBJ1-2, with D unclear. The CDR3 extends over 14 amino acids. Trimming removed 2 bases from V and 3 bases from J, with 10 bases in between. Germline assignment: CDR1 MNHNS and CDR2 SASEGT. CDR3: CASSETYKHYGYTF. CDR3 nucleotide sequence: TGTGCCAGCAGTGAAACATACAAACACTATGGCTACACCTTC.

The chain joins TRBV20-1 to TRBJ2-5; D remains unclear. The CDR3 is 11 residues long. Germline V gives CDR1 DFQATT, CDR2 SNEGSKA (reference sequence). CDR3 amino acids: CSPGRQETQYF. CDR3 DNA: TGCAGCCCTGGGCGACAAGAGACCCAGTACTTC.

V usage is TRBV6-5 and J usage is TRBJ2-5; TRBD1 might be the D (5 bases). V was trimmed by 6 bases and J by 1 base, leaving 12 bases between them. Germline CDR1 reads MNHEY; CDR2 reads SVGAGI. The CDR3 extends over 14 amino acids. The CDR3 DNA follows: TGTGCCAGCAGCGTGGCCAGGGTCCAAGAGACCCAGTACTTC. As protein: CASSVARVQETQYF.

The chain carries TRBV29-1 and TRBJ1-6; 7 positions agree with TRBD1. Germline CDR1 reads SQVTM; CDR2 reads ANQGSEA. Trimming removed 6 bases from V and 2 bases from J; junction bases left unmatched: 7. The CDR3 runs 15 residues. CDR3 DNA sequence: TGCAGCGTGGCAACAGGGGAAGCCTATAATTCACCCCTCCACTTT. It specifies CSVATGEAYNSPLHF.

This rearrangement joins TRBV2 to TRBJ2-2; D is possibly TRBD1 (5 bases). V dropped 4 bases and J dropped 5 bases, with 11 bases sitting between them. Germline values: CDR1 SNHLY, CDR2 FYNNEI. The length of the CDR3 is 14 residues. The CDR3 is CASSGGARTGELFF. CDR3 sequence (DNA): TGTGCCAGCAGTGGTGGGGCGCGAACCGGGGAGCTGTTTTTT.

This chain joins TRBV7-9 and TRBJ2-7; no reliable D call. The germline CDR1 and CDR2 sequences are SEHNR and FQNEAQ (reference sequence). Trimming took off 5 bases at V and 3 bases at J, with 8 bases between the two ends. The CDR3 loop spans 12 amino acids. The CDR3 protein is CASSPDNYEQYF. The CDR3, as DNA: TGTGCCAGCAGCCCAGACAACTACGAGCAGTACTTC.

J is TRBJ1-5 and V is TRBV19, with a tentative D call TRBD1 (5 bases). Trimming cost V 6 bases and J 4 bases, with 13 bases left between them. The CDR3 has 14 amino acids. Germline V gene sequence: CDR1 LNHDA, CDR2 SQIVND (reference sequence). The CDR3 region is CASSLLGGNQPQHF. The CDR3 nucleotides are TGTGCCAGTAGCCTCCTCGGGGGGAATCAGCCCCAGCATTTT.

The chain employs TRBV19 and TRBJ2-7; no clear D gene. The V and J ends lost 3 bases and 0 bases respectively, with 9 bases between them. The germline V gene encodes CDR1 LNHDA and CDR2 SQIVND (reference sequence). The CDR3 is made up of 14 amino acids. The CDR3 region has the DNA TGTGCCAGTAGTATCTCAGGTAGCTCCTACGAGCAGTACTTC. Translating gives CASSISGSSYEQYF.

This clone came up a few times. The chain carries TRBV3-1 (or the pseudogene TRBV3-2) and TRBJ1-3; D uncertain. Trimming pared 0 bases from V and 1 base from J, leaving 4 bases between. CDR1 LGHDT and CDR2 YNNKEL come from the germline V gene (reference sequence). The CDR3 totals 14 residues. CDR3 residues: CASSQDTSGNTIYF. DNA for the CDR3: TGTGCCAGCAGCCAAGACACTTCTGGAAACACCATATATTTT.

This clone was observed once. This chain links TRBV3-1 (or the pseudogene TRBV3-2) with TRBJ2-7; D gene ambiguous. From germline, CDR1 is LGHDT and CDR2 YNNKEL (reference sequence). The CDR3 covers 14 residues. V lost 1 base and J lost 2, with 9 bases in between. The DNA of the CDR3 is TGTGCCAGCAGCCAAGCTACAGAAGCCTACGAGCAGTACTTC. It encodes CASSQATEAYEQYF.

This chain connects TRBV5-4 to TRBJ2-1; 7 nucleotides line up with TRBD2. The J segment lost 7 bases and the V segment lost 2 bases, leaving 6 bases of the junction unmatched. Germline V CDR1 and CDR2: SGHNT, YYREEE (reference sequence). The CDR3 sequence is 14 residues long. The CDR3: CASSFSGATNEQFF. The CDR3 coding sequence is TGTGCCAGCAGCTTCAGCGGGGCTACAAATGAGCAGTTCTTC.

The chain uses TRBV6-6 and TRBJ2-7; no clear D. Germline V gene lookup returns CDR1 MNHNY and CDR2 SVGAGI (reference sequence). This CDR3 is 14 amino acids long. Trimming removed 0 bases from V and 3 bases from J, with 9 bases in between. For the CDR3, the DNA is TGTGCCAGCAGTTACTCGTATGAGATCTACGAGCAGTACTTC. Translated, it gives CASSYSYEIYEQYF.

This clone was seen a handful of times. The V call is TRBV4-2, the J call TRBJ2-7; 8 nucleotides align to TRBD2. Germline CDR1 reads LGHNA; CDR2 reads YNFKEQ. This CDR3 spans 15 amino acids. With V trimmed by 0 bases and J by 3 bases, 4 bases remained unmatched. This CDR3 is CASSQENSGSYEQYF. In nucleotides, the CDR3 is TGTGCCAGCAGCCAAGAAAACAGCGGGAGCTACGAGCAGTACTTC.

V is TRBV25-1 and J is TRBJ2-2, with a possible D match to TRBD2 (7 bases). CDR3 size: 16 residues. Trimming left V 4 bases short and J 5 bases short, with 17 bases between. Looked up from germline, CDR1 is MGHDK and CDR2 is SYGVNS. The CDR3 here is CASSVTGGGRTGELFF. The CDR3 DNA reads TGTGCCAGCAGTGTAACCGGGGGCGGGAGAACCGGGGAGCTGTTTTTT.

The genes are TRBV4-1 and TRBJ2-2; D unclear. CDR3 length: 16 residues. V was shortened by 0 bases and J by 0 bases, with 8 bases between the two germline ends. In germline, CDR1 is MGHRA, CDR2 YSYEKL. The CDR3 DNA sequence: TGCGCCAGCAGCCAAGAAAGCAGGCCGAACACCGGGGAGCTGTTTTTT. This encodes CASSQESRPNTGELFF.

The chain recombines TRBV18 with TRBJ1-1; 7 nucleotides align to TRBD1. The CDR3 covers 13 residues. J gave up 3 bases and V 6 bases, and 4 bases lay outside the gene matches. Germline V gene sequence: CDR1 KGHSH, CDR2 LQKENI. CDR3 loop: CASSHGTDTEAFF. The DNA of the CDR3 is TGTGCCAGCTCCCACGGGACAGACACTGAAGCTTTCTTT.

This clone was seen more than once but under ten times. As DNA, the CDR3 is TGTGCCTCAGGGACCGGGACAGGGGTCGGTGGCGGTTCACCCCTCCACTTT. It is translated as CASGTGTGVGGGSPLHF. The rearrangement joins TRBV30 to TRBJ1-6; 10 bases line up with TRBD1. V gave up 7 bases and J gave up 9 bases; unmatched junction bases: 18. The CDR3 is 17 amino acids. CDR1 is GTSNPN and CDR2 is SVGIG in the germline V gene (reference sequence).

V usage is TRBV7-3 and J usage is TRBJ2-1; D is undetermined. The CDR3 covers 11 residues. Trimming took off 8 bases at V and 9 bases at J, with 11 bases between the two ends. CDR1 is SGHTA, CDR2 FQGTGA, per germline. This chain's CDR3 is CASRSGGEQFF. Written as DNA, the CDR3 is TGTGCCAGCCGATCCGGCGGTGAGCAGTTCTTC.

This clone showed up just once. This sequence joins TRBV11-2 and TRBJ2-1; 10 bases agree with TRBD2. This CDR3 has 18 residues. The germline V gene has CDR1 SGHAT and CDR2 FQNNGV. V lost 2 bases to trimming and J lost 7 bases; unmatched junction nucleotides: 14. CDR3 amino acids: CASSLNQASGRIWNEQFF. In DNA, the CDR3 is TGTGCCAGCAGCTTAAATCAGGCTAGCGGGAGAATCTGGAATGAGCAGTTCTTC.

This sequence joins TRBV18 and TRBJ1-3, with TRBD1 matching 8 bases. V lost 10 bases and J lost 4; bases outside the gene matches: 12. CDR3 length: 15 amino acids. Germline V lookup: CDR1 KGHSH, CDR2 LQKENI. This CDR3 is CATTRGQALGNTIYF. The CDR3 DNA follows: TGTGCCACCACACGGGGACAGGCCTTGGGAAACACCATATATTTT.